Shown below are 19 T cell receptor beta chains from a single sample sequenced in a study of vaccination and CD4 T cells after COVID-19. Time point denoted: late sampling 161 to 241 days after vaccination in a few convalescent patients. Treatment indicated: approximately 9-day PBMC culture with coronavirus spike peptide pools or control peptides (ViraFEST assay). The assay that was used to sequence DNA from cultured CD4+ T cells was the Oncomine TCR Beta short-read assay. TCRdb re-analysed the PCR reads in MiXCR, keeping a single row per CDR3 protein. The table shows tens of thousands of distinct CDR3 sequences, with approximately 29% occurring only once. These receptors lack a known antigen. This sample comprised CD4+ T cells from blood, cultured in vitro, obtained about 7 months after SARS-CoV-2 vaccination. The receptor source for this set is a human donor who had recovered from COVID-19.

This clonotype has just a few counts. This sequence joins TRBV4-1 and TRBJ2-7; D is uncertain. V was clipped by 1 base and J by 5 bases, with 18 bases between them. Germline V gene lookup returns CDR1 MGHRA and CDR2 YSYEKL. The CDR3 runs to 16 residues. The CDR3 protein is CASSQVDILTYHEQYF. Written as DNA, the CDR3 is TGCGCCAGCAGCCAAGTCGATATCCTTACTTATCACGAGCAGTACTTC.

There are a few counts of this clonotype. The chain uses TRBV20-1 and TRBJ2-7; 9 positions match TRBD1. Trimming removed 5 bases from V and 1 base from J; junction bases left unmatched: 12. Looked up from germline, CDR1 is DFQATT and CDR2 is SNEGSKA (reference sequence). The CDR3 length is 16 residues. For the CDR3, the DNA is TGCAGTGCTCGCTCTGCCGGGACAGGGAGGTCCTACGAGCAGTACTTC. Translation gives CSARSAGTGRSYEQYF.

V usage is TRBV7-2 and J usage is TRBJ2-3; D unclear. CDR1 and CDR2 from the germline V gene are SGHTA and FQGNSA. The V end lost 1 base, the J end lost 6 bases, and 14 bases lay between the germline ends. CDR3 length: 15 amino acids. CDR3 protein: CASSLGGRPSDTQYF. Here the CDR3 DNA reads TGTGCCAGCAGCTTAGGTGGTAGGCCGAGCGATACGCAGTATTTT. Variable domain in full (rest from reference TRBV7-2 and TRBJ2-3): GAGVSQSPSNKVTEKGKDVELRCDPISGHTALYWYRQSLGQGLEFLIYFQGNSAPDKSGLPSDRFSAERTGGSVSTLTIQRTQQEDSAVYLCASSLGGRPSDTQYFGPGTRLTVL.

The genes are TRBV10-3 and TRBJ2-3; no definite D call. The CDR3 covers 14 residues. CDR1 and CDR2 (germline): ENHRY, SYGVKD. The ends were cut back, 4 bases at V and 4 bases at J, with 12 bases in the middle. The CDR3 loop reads CAISGRYAADTQYF. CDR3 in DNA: TGTGCCATCAGTGGAAGGTATGCAGCAGATACGCAGTATTTT.

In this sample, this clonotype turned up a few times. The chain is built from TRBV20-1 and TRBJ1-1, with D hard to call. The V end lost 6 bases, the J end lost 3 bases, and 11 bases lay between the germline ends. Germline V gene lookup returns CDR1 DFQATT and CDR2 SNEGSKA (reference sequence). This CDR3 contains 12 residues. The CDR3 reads CSAQSPDTEAFF. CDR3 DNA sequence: TGCAGTGCCCAGAGTCCGGACACTGAAGCTTTCTTT.

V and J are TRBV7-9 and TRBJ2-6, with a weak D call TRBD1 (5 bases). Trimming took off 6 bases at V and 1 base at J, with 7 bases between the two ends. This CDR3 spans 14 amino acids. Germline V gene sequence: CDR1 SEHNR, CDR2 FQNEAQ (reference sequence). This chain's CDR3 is CASSDSSGANVLTF. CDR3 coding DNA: TGTGCCAGCAGTGACAGTTCTGGGGCCAACGTCCTGACTTTC. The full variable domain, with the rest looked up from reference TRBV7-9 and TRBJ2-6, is DTGVSQNPRHKITKRGQNVTFRCDPISEHNRLYWYRQTLGQGPEFLTYFQNEAQLEKSRLLSDRFSAERPKGSFSTLEIQRTEQGDSAMYLCASSDSSGANVLTFGAGSRLTVL.

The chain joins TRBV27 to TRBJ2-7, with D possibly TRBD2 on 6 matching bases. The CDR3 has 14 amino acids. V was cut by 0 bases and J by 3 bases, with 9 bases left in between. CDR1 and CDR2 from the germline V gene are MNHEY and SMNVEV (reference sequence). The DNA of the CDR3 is TGTGCCAGCAGTTTATCCCTGACTAGCTACGAGCAGTACTTC. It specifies CASSLSLTSYEQYF.

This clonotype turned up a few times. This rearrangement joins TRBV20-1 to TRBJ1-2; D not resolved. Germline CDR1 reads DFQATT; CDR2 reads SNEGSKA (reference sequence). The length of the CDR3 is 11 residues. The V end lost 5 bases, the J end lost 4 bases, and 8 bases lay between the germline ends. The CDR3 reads CSAGSGYGYTF. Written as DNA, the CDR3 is TGCAGTGCTGGAAGTGGCTATGGCTACACCTTC.

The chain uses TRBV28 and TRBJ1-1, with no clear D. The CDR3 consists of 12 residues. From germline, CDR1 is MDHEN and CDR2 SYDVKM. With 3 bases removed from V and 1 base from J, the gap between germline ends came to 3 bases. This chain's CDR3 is CASSFWNTEAFF. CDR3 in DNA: TGTGCCAGCAGTTTCTGGAACACTGAAGCTTTCTTT.

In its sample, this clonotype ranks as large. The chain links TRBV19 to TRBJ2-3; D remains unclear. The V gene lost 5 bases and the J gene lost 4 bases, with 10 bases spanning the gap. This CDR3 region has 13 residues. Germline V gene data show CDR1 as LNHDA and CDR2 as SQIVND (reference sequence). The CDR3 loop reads CASSPTRADTQYF. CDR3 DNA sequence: TGTGCCAGTAGTCCGACTCGGGCAGATACGCAGTATTTT. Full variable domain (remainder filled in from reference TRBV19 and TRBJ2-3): DGGITQSPKYLFRKEGQNVTLSCEQNLNHDAMYWYRQDPGQGLRLIYYSQIVNDFQKGDIAEGYSVSREKKESFPLTVTSAQKNPTAFYLCASSPTRADTQYFGPGTRLTVL.

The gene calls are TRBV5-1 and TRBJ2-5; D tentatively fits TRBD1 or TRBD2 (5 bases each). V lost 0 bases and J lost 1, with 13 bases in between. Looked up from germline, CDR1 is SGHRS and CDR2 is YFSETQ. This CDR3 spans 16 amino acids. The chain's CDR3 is CASSLGATGTQETQYF. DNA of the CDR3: TGCGCCAGCAGCTTGGGAGCGACTGGGACCCAAGAGACCCAGTACTTC.

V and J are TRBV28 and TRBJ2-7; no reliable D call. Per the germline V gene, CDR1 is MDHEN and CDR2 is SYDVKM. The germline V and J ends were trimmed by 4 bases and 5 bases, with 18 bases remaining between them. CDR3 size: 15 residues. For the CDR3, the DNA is TGTGCCAGCAGTTCCCCGGCACTCCTCACCCACGAGCAGTACTTC. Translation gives CASSSPALLTHEQYF.

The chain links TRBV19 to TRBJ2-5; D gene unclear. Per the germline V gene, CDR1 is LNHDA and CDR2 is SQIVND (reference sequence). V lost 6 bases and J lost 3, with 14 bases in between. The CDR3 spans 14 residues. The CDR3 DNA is TGTGCCAGTAGCAAGACTGGAGTCGAAGAGACCCAGTACTTC. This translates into CASSKTGVEETQYF.

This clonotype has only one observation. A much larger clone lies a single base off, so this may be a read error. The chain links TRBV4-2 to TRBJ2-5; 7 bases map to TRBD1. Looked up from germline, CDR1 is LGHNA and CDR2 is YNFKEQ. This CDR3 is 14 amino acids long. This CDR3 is CASRQGTAKETQYF. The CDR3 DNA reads TGTGCCAGCCGCCAGGGGACAGCGAAAGAGACCCAGTACTTC.

CDR3 protein: CSGGGNSEDTQYF. CDR3 bases: TGCAGTGGGGGGGGGAACTCTGAAGATACGCAGTATTTT. The rearrangement links TRBV20-1 to TRBJ2-3; 7 positions match TRBD2. Germline V lookup: CDR1 DFQATT, CDR2 SNEGSKA (reference sequence). This CDR3 is 13 amino acids long. V gave up 7 bases and J gave up 5 bases; unmatched junction bases: 9.

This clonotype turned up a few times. The CDR3, as DNA: TGTGCCAGCCGGCAGGGGACCTCCTACAATGAGCAGTTCTTC. Protein sequence: CASRQGTSYNEQFF. The chain links TRBV27 to TRBJ2-1; D may be TRBD1 (6 bases). The CDR3 runs 14 residues. Trimming stripped 8 bases from V and 0 bases from J, with 11 bases between. Germline V gene lookup returns CDR1 MNHEY and CDR2 SMNVEV (reference sequence).

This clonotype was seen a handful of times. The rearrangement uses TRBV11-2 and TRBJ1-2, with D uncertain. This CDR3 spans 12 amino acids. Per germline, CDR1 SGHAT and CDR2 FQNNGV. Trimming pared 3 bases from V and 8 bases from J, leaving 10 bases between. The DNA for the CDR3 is TGTGCCAGCAGCTTTAAAACCGGGGGCTACACCTTC. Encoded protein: CASSFKTGGYTF.

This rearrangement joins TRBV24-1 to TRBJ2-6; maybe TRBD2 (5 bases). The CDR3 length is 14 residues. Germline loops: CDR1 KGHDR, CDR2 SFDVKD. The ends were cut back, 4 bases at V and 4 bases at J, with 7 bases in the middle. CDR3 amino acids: CATSESGGANVLTF. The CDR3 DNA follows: TGTGCCACCAGTGAATCGGGGGGGGCCAACGTCCTGACTTTC.

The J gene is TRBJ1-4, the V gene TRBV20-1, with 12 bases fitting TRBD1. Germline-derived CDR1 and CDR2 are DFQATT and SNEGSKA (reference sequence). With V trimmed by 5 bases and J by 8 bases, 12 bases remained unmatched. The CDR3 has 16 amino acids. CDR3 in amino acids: CSAEGQGAIRGEKLFF. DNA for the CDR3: TGCAGTGCTGAGGGACAGGGGGCCATCCGAGGGGAAAAACTGTTTTTT.